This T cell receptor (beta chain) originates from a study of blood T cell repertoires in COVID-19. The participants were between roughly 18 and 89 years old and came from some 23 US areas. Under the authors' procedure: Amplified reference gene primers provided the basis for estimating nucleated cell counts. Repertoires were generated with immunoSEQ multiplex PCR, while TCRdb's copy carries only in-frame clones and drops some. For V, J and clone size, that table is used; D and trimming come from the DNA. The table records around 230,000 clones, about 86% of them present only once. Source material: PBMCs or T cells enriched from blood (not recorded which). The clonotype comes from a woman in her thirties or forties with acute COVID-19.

As DNA, the CDR3 is TGTGCCAGCAGTGACCGGACAGGGACTCTCTACGAGCAGTACTTC. Translating it yields CASSDRTGTLYEQYF. This chain uses TRBV25-1 with TRBJ2-7, with 8 bases matching TRBD1. CDR3 length: 15 residues. The V segment lost 3 bases and the J segment 3 bases; nucleotides outside the gene matches: 7. Germline lookup yields CDR1 MGHDK and CDR2 SYGVNS.